One and the same sample provided the 23 T cell receptor beta chains below, sequenced in a study of T cells after yellow fever vaccination. TCRdb analysed the 5' RACE reads with MiXCR anew, one entry per CDR3 protein. The sample has 300,000 or so distinct CDR3 sequences; approximately 13% are singletons. Material: CD4+ T cells sorted from PBMCs, obtained 45 days after the yellow fever booster vaccination. These TCRs come from a young man who received the YFV17D yellow fever vaccine.

V gene TRBV5-6 combines with J gene TRBJ2-7; D might be TRBD2 (6 bases). Trimming cost V 3 bases and J 5 bases, with 12 bases left between them. The CDR3 spans 13 residues. The V gene's germline CDR1 is SGHDT and CDR2 YYEEEE. CDR3 coding DNA: TGTGCCAGCAGCTCGTCCTGGGGGGACGAGCAGTACTTC. Translated, it gives CASSSSWGDEQYF.

In its sample, this clonotype was seen a few times. The CDR3 reads CASSLAPGGLAGRRNNEQFF. Here the CDR3 DNA reads TGCGCCAGCAGCTTGGCCCCTGGGGGACTAGCGGGCCGGCGTAACAATGAGCAGTTCTTC. V is TRBV5-1 and J is TRBJ2-1; 12 nucleotides agree with TRBD2. The CDR3 loop spans 20 amino acids. The germline V gene encodes CDR1 SGHRS and CDR2 YFSETQ. J lost 5 bases, V lost 0 bases, and 15 bases had no gene match.

This chain connects TRBV11-2 to TRBJ2-7, with TRBD2 matching 9 bases. CDR1 and CDR2 (germline): SGHAT, FQNNGV. The J segment lost 5 bases and the V segment lost 4 bases, leaving 12 bases of the junction unmatched. The CDR3 loop spans 16 amino acids. The CDR3 bases are TGTGCCAGCAGCTCCGTACGCGGGAGGGAGCGCCACGAGCAGTACTTC. As protein: CASSSVRGRERHEQYF. Based on the CDR3 plus reference TRBV11-2 and TRBJ2-7, the full variable domain is EAGVAQSPRYKIIEKRQSVAFWCNPISGHATLYWYQQILGQGPKLLIQFQNNGVVDDSQLPKDRFSAERLKGVDSTLKIQPAKLEDSAVYLCASSSVRGRERHEQYFGPGTRLTVT.

The chain carries TRBV3-1 and TRBJ2-1; D possibly corresponds to TRBD2 (5 bases). Per germline, CDR1 LGHDT and CDR2 YNNKEL (reference sequence). This CDR3 contains 12 residues. Trimming stripped 6 bases from V and 9 bases from J, with 12 bases between. The CDR3 is CASSPRGTEQFF. Written as DNA, the CDR3 is TGTGCCAGCAGTCCCCGGGGAACTGAGCAGTTCTTC.

This clonotype occurred many times. This chain links TRBV20-1 with TRBJ2-3; D remains unclear. Per germline, CDR1 DFQATT and CDR2 SNEGSKA (reference sequence). The CDR3 runs to 13 residues. The V end was cut by 5 bases, the J end by 0 bases, with 9 bases between. The CDR3 region has the DNA TGCAGTGCTCCTAAGGGAAGCACAGATACGCAGTATTTT. Its protein is CSAPKGSTDTQYF.

The gene calls are TRBV12-3 or TRBV12-4 and TRBJ2-2; 10 nucleotides line up with TRBD1. Trimming removed 3 bases from V and 3 bases from J; junction bases left unmatched: 7. This CDR3 contains 17 residues. CDR3 region: CASSFSTGGFYTGELFF. CDR3 DNA: TGTGCCAGCAGTTTCTCGACAGGGGGCTTTTACACCGGGGAGCTGTTTTTT.

The V and J genes are TRBV9 and TRBJ2-7, with 7 bases fitting TRBD1. Trimming took 2 bases from V and 2 from J; bases not matched to a gene: 4. CDR3 length: 14 residues. Germline V gene lookup returns CDR1 SGDLS and CDR2 YYNGEE. This CDR3 is CASSVRDRPYEQYF. In DNA, the CDR3 is TGTGCCAGCAGCGTCCGGGACAGACCCTACGAGCAGTACTTC.

This clonotype has only one observation. The rearrangement uses TRBV7-2 and TRBJ2-7, with TRBD2 identical over 8 bases. Looked up from germline, CDR1 is SGHTA and CDR2 is FQGNSA. Trimming removed 5 bases from V and 4 bases from J; junction bases left unmatched: 10. The CDR3 is made up of 15 amino acids. The chain's CDR3 is CASSLSGTRGYEQYF. The CDR3 region has the DNA TGTGCCAGCAGCCTTAGCGGGACTAGGGGTTACGAGCAGTACTTC.

This clonotype came up a few times. The gene calls are TRBV20-1 and TRBJ1-5; maybe TRBD1 (6 bases). The CDR3 extends over 14 amino acids. CDR1 DFQATT and CDR2 SNEGSKA come from the germline V gene (reference sequence). The V and J ends lost 6 bases and 3 bases respectively, with 15 bases between them. The CDR3 here is CSAPPDSPNQPQHF. DNA of the CDR3: TGCAGTGCCCCCCCGGACAGTCCCAATCAGCCCCAGCATTTT.

This clonotype has a handful of counts. The CDR3 DNA is TGCAGTGCTAGCCTTCTTTGGGGCAATCAGCCCCAGCATTTT. This translates into CSASLLWGNQPQHF. The rearrangement links TRBV20-1 to TRBJ1-5; D is unresolved. The length of the CDR3 is 14 residues. V lost 3 bases and J 2 bases, leaving 11 bases between the germline ends. In germline, CDR1 is DFQATT, CDR2 SNEGSKA (reference sequence).

This clonotype was detected many times. The chain couples TRBV15 to TRBJ2-7; D is unresolved. V lost 10 bases and J lost 4, with 5 bases in between. CDR1 LNHNV and CDR2 YYDKDF come from the germline V gene (reference sequence). This CDR3 has 9 amino acids. The CDR3 bases are TGTGCCAAGGCGTACGAGCAGTACTTC. Amino acids: CAKAYEQYF.

This clonotype was found many times. The chain joins TRBV20-1 to TRBJ2-1, with D maybe TRBD2 (6 bases). CDR1 is DFQATT and CDR2 is SNEGSKA in the germline V gene (reference sequence). V was clipped by 6 bases and J by 9 bases, with 21 bases between them. CDR3 size: 14 residues. CDR3: CSARDGTLFSEQFF. The CDR3 region has the DNA TGCAGTGCACGAGACGGGACTTTATTTTCTGAGCAGTTCTTC.

This chain uses TRBV12-5 with TRBJ2-5; possibly TRBD1 or TRBD2 for D (5 bases each). The CDR3 runs 14 residues. V lost 6 bases, J lost 0 bases, and 11 bases lay in between. CDR1 and CDR2 from the germline V gene are LGHNT and FRNRAP. CDR3 region: CASGKGTDQETQYF. The CDR3 DNA follows: TGTGCTAGTGGCAAGGGGACGGACCAAGAGACCCAGTACTTC.

This clonotype was counted a few times. The V and J genes are TRBV15 and TRBJ2-2; D is possibly TRBD2 (6 bases). This CDR3 comprises 14 residues. V lost 8 bases, J lost 4 bases, and 14 bases lay in between. Per the germline V gene, CDR1 is LNHNV and CDR2 is YYDKDF (reference sequence). CDR3 in amino acids: CATGERVGTGELFF. CDR3 sequence (DNA): TGTGCCACCGGAGAGCGGGTGGGCACCGGGGAGCTGTTTTTT.

There are a few counts of this clonotype. J is TRBJ2-1 and V is TRBV27; TRBD1 is a possible D gene (5 bases). There are 16 residues in the CDR3. Trimming removed 3 bases at V and 2 bases at J, with 14 bases between. Germline V lookup: CDR1 MNHEY, CDR2 SMNVEV (reference sequence). CDR3 sequence: CASSLTATLPYNEQFF. CDR3 nucleotides: TGTGCCAGCAGTTTGACAGCTACGCTACCCTACAATGAGCAGTTCTTC.

V gene TRBV10-3 combines with J gene TRBJ2-3, with D perhaps TRBD1 (5 bases). With 5 bases removed from V and 4 bases from J, the gap between germline ends came to 10 bases. Germline assignment: CDR1 ENHRY and CDR2 SYGVKD. This CDR3 is built from 13 residues. CDR3 residues: CAISPTQADTQYF. The CDR3 DNA reads TGTGCCATCAGTCCCACACAGGCAGATACGCAGTATTTT.

The V gene is TRBV7-2, the J gene TRBJ2-4, with 7 nucleotides matching TRBD1. CDR3 length equals 14 residues. The ends lost 0 bases at V and 9 bases at J; junction bases unmatched: 5. Germline loops: CDR1 SGHTA, CDR2 FQGNSA. CDR3 DNA: TGTGCCAGCAGCTTAGCAGGGGGCGCGAGCATTCAGTACTTC. It yields the protein CASSLAGGASIQYF.

V usage is TRBV10-3 and J usage is TRBJ2-1, with D tentatively TRBD2 (7 bases). V was clipped by 4 bases and J by 10 bases, with 23 bases between them. The germline V gene encodes CDR1 ENHRY and CDR2 SYGVKD. This CDR3 contains 16 residues. CDR3 sequence (DNA): TGTGCCATCAGTGGGGGGGGCACCTCAAGGGTCTTCGAGCAGTTCTTC. This codes for CAISGGGTSRVFEQFF.

This clonotype has more than one count but fewer than ten. This chain uses TRBV5-1 with TRBJ2-3, with 7 bases fitting TRBD1. The J segment lost 0 bases and the V segment lost 4 bases, leaving 2 bases of the junction unmatched. Germline CDR1 reads SGHRS; CDR2 reads YFSETQ. There are 14 residues in the CDR3. The CDR3 DNA reads as TGCGCCAGCAGCCGGGACAGCAGCACAGATACGCAGTATTTT. It encodes CASSRDSSTDTQYF.

CDR3 coding DNA: TGTGCCAGCAGCTTAGGGGCTAGCGGGAGAAATCCGCAGTATTTT. Protein sequence: CASSLGASGRNPQYF. This chain links TRBV7-2 with TRBJ2-3, with 10 bases that match TRBD2. Germline V gene data show CDR1 as SGHTA and CDR2 as FQGNSA. Unmatched junction bases numbered 8, after V lost 1 base and J lost 10 bases. This CDR3 spans 15 amino acids.

The CDR3 spells CASFLPGGQNEQFF. CDR3 nucleotide sequence: TGCGCCAGCTTTTTACCGGGAGGACAGAATGAGCAGTTCTTC. This chain uses TRBV5-1 with TRBJ2-1; D might be TRBD2 (7 bases). The CDR3 spans 14 residues. Germline V lookup: CDR1 SGHRS, CDR2 YFSETQ. Trimming left V 7 bases short and J 7 bases short, with 18 bases between.

This clonotype was counted a few times. The chain couples TRBV20-1 to TRBJ2-1; D is undetermined. Germline values: CDR1 DFQATT, CDR2 SNEGSKA (reference sequence). Trimming took off 4 bases at V and 10 bases at J, with 14 bases between the two ends. The CDR3 is 12 amino acids. In DNA form, the CDR3 reads TGCAGTGCTACCAAACAAGCGAGGGAGCAGTTCTTC. Translating gives CSATKQAREQFF.

This clonotype has a handful of counts. CDR3 DNA sequence: TGTGCCACCAGTGATCAGACCAATCAGCCCCAGCATTTT. Protein: CATSDQTNQPQHF. This chain links TRBV24-1 with TRBJ1-5, with D unresolved. Germline values: CDR1 KGHDR, CDR2 SFDVKD. The CDR3 extends over 13 amino acids. V lost 3 bases and J lost 3, with 5 bases in between.